This T cell receptor beta chain stems from a study of beta chain features in type 1 diabetes. The authors sorted CD4+ naive, central memory, regulatory and stem cell-like memory cells via CD45RO/CCR7/CD25/CD127/CD95/CD27. At least ten counts were recorded for this clone. This CDR3 has 16 residues. The germline V gene encodes CDR1 SGHVS and CDR2 FQNEAQ. Unmatched junction bases numbered 6, after V lost 4 bases and J lost 0 bases. Reverse transcription of all isolated RNA meant that expressed TCRB transcripts were sequenced. Naive, central memory and regulatory T cell samples came to a mean of approximately 3.57 million reads. The protocol was immunoSEQ multiplex PCR, while the TCRdb copy is restricted to in-frame clones and leaves out a portion. Here the sample spans approximately 150,000 clones, roughly 10% being singletons.

The rearrangement uses TRBV7-8 and TRBJ2-5, with TRBD2 matching 9 bases. The sequenced sample consisted of central memory CD4+ T cells from blood. The TCR comes from a woman aged 40 to 50 in good health. This CDR3 reads CASSYPSGVNQETQYF. In DNA form, the CDR3 reads TGTGCCAGCAGCTACCCTAGCGGGGTTAACCAAGAGACCCAGTACTTC.